This T cell receptor (beta chain) emerged from a study of T cells in Graves' hyperthyroidism and ophthalmopathy. Study-level points and caveats: Before onset, by a median of around six months, the model predicted ophthalmopathy. Blood samples included most of the expanded thyroid clonotypes exceeding 0.001. A model of 13 V-J features distinguished ophthalmopathy from stable hyperthyroidism.

Authors of the study amplified TCR beta CDR3 regions from RNA transcripts. Researchers ran a first-round RT-PCR on the TCR CDR3 using the HTBI primer set. TCRdb ran MiXCR on the multiplex PCR reads and lists one entry per CDR3 protein. In the table there are 350,000 to 400,000 distinct CDR3 sequences, about a fifth of which are singletons. From 9 to 10 ml of fresh peripheral blood, PBMCs were isolated. The CDR3 runs to 19 residues. Germline V gives CDR1 SNHLY, CDR2 FYNNEI. Losses at the gene ends were 3 bases for V and 6 bases for J; bases not matched to a gene: 18. This clonotype appeared many times. Its specificity is unknown.

This TCR was recovered from a woman aged 18-29 years with Graves' hyperthyroidism. The sample comprised blood. The chain carries TRBV2 and TRBJ2-4; 9 positions match TRBD2. CDR3 sequence reads: CASSDSDFSGGPDRNIQYF. The CDR3 coding sequence is TGTGCCAGCAGTGACTCCGATTTTAGCGGGGGCCCTGATCGAAACATTCAGTACTTC.